Each of the 21 T cell receptor beta chains below was sequenced from the same sample in a study of blood T cell repertoires in COVID-19. Here immunoSEQ multiplex PCR was the method, and the copy in TCRdb shows in-frame clones only, minus some. The sample comprises about 250,000 clones, almost 90% of which are singletons, and about 1.3% rests with the top ten. The sample taken for sequencing was peripheral blood. These receptors were taken from a man older than 75 with acute or convalescent COVID-19.

The chain is built from TRBV30 and TRBJ1-1, with 8 bases aligning to TRBD1. Germline loops: CDR1 GTSNPN, CDR2 SVGIG (reference sequence). J gave up 1 base and V 1 base, and 5 bases lay outside the gene matches. This CDR3 has 15 residues. CDR3 sequence: CAWSGGGQENTEAFF. DNA for the CDR3: TGTGCCTGGAGTGGTGGGGGACAGGAGAACACTGAAGCTTTCTTT.

The chain carries TRBV7-2 and TRBJ2-7; maybe TRBD1 (5 bases). The germline V gene encodes CDR1 SGHTA and CDR2 FQGNSA. This CDR3 is built from 15 residues. Trimming removed 2 bases at V and 3 bases at J, with 14 bases between. Here the CDR3 DNA reads TGTGCCAGCAGCTTACGGGCAGGGAAGGACTACGAGCAGTACTTC. It specifies CASSLRAGKDYEQYF.

The chain couples TRBV27 to TRBJ2-2; D is perhaps TRBD2 (5 bases). V was shortened by 6 bases and J by 7 bases, with 9 bases between the two germline ends. Germline lookup yields CDR1 MNHEY and CDR2 SMNVEV (reference sequence). The CDR3 totals 12 residues. CDR3 residues: CASSLEGGELFF. DNA of the CDR3: TGTGCCAGCAGCTTAGAGGGCGGGGAGCTGTTTTTT.

The chain recombines TRBV15 with TRBJ1-1; 10 nucleotides agree with TRBD1. CDR1 is LNHNV and CDR2 is YYDKDF in the germline V gene (reference sequence). The junction had 7 bases not matched to a gene; V was cut back by 5 bases and J by 7 bases. The CDR3 has 14 amino acids. Here the CDR3 reads CATSGRQGAGEAFF. Here the CDR3 DNA reads TGTGCCACCAGCGGAAGACAGGGGGCTGGTGAAGCTTTCTTT.

The chain links TRBV18 to TRBJ1-4; 7 bases agree with TRBD1. Losses at the gene ends were 3 bases for V and 7 bases for J; bases not matched to a gene: 5. The CDR3 consists of 14 residues. Germline V gene lookup returns CDR1 KGHSH and CDR2 LQKENI. The chain's CDR3 is CASSPDRDREKLFF. In nucleotides, the CDR3 is TGTGCCAGCTCACCCGACAGGGACCGTGAAAAACTGTTTTTT. The full variable domain, completed using reference TRBV18 and TRBJ1-4, is NAGVMQNPRHLVRRRGQEARLRCSPMKGHSHVYWYRQLPEEGLKFMVYLQKENIIDESGMPKERFSAEFPKEGPSILRIQQVVRGDSAAYFCASSPDRDREKLFFGSGTQLSVL.

The V call is TRBV6-5, the J call TRBJ2-1; unclear D gene. Germline CDR1 and CDR2: MNHEY and SVGAGI. V was shortened by 9 bases and J by 0 bases, with 12 bases between the two germline ends. The CDR3 sequence is 14 residues long. The CDR3 DNA is TGTGCCAGTCGCCCGGGTAGCTCCTACAATGAGCAGTTCTTC. This encodes CASRPGSSYNEQFF.

This clone was observed a handful of times. This sequence joins TRBV28 and TRBJ1-5; 12 bases align to TRBD1. Germline V CDR1 and CDR2: MDHEN, SYDVKM. The CDR3 loop spans 14 amino acids. Trimming took 1 base from V and 16 from J; bases not matched to a gene: 8. DNA of the CDR3: TGTGCCAGCAGTTTATACTCAGGGACAGGGGGCGGTCATTTT. It yields the protein CASSLYSGTGGGHF.

The chain has TRBV24-1 and TRBJ2-3; a weak D match, TRBD1 (6 bases). CDR3 size: 13 residues. Trimming shortened V by 3 bases and J by 9 bases, and 12 bases separated the two germline ends. Germline V gene sequence: CDR1 KGHDR, CDR2 SFDVKD. CDR3 residues: CATSDETGSTQYF. The DNA of the CDR3 is TGTGCCACCAGTGATGAGACAGGCTCAACGCAGTATTTT.

The chain combines TRBV6-5 with TRBJ1-5, with a possible D match to TRBD1 (5 bases). Germline loops: CDR1 MNHEY, CDR2 SVGAGI. The V end was cut by 7 bases, the J end by 2 bases, with 15 bases between. This CDR3 region has 15 residues. Here the CDR3 reads CASKVPRVGNQPQHF. DNA for the CDR3: TGTGCCAGCAAGGTCCCCAGGGTTGGCAATCAGCCCCAGCATTTT.

V is TRBV6-5 and J is TRBJ1-1; 7 bases line up with TRBD1. Germline V CDR1 and CDR2: MNHEY, SVGAGI. The CDR3 is made up of 13 amino acids. The ends lost 7 bases at V and 3 bases at J; junction bases unmatched: 5. The CDR3 reads CASNRGLDTEAFF. The DNA for the CDR3 is TGTGCCAGCAACAGGGGTCTGGACACTGAAGCTTTCTTT.

The chain employs TRBV14 and TRBJ2-2; no definite D call. With 4 bases removed from V and 3 bases from J, the gap between germline ends came to 12 bases. Germline V gene sequence: CDR1 SGHDN, CDR2 FVKESK. The CDR3 consists of 15 residues. The CDR3 spells CASSPLPNYTGELFF. Here the CDR3 DNA reads TGTGCCAGCAGCCCCCTCCCTAACTACACCGGGGAGCTGTTTTTT.

This clone was found a few times. The rearrangement uses TRBV28 and TRBJ2-1; 11 nucleotides align to TRBD2. The CDR3 extends over 16 amino acids. Per germline, CDR1 MDHEN and CDR2 SYDVKM. Trimming removed 5 bases from V and 3 bases from J; junction bases left unmatched: 6. CDR3 coding DNA: TGTGCCAGCAGTCTAAGAGGGACTAGCGGCTACAATGAGCAGTTCTTC. Translating gives CASSLRGTSGYNEQFF. The full variable domain, completed using reference TRBV28 and TRBJ2-1, is DVKVTQSSRYLVKRTGEKVFLECVQDMDHENMFWYRQDPGLGLRLIYFSYDVKMKEKGDIPEGYSVSREKKERFSLILESASTNQTSMYLCASSLRGTSGYNEQFFGPGTRLTVL.

For the CDR3, the DNA is TGTGCCAGCAGCCTAAATGTACGGGAGACCCAGTACTTC. It specifies CASSLNVRETQYF. The V call is TRBV11-3, the J call TRBJ2-5; D ambiguous. Germline loops: CDR1 SGHNT, CDR2 YENEEA. Trimming took 5 bases from V and 5 from J, leaving 12 bases between them. CDR3 length: 13 amino acids. Variable domain in full (rest from reference TRBV11-3 and TRBJ2-5): EAGVVQSPRYKIIEKKQPVAFWCNPISGHNTLYWYLQNLGQGPELLIRYENEEAVDDSQLPKDRFSAERLKGVDSTLKIQPAELGDSAVYLCASSLNVRETQYFGPGTRLLVL.

This clone was seen once. This sequence joins TRBV2 and TRBJ1-1; 8 nucleotides agree with TRBD1. This CDR3 comprises 15 residues. The germline CDR1 and CDR2 sequences are SNHLY and FYNNEI. V lost 3 bases, J lost 5 bases, and 8 bases stayed unmatched. Written as DNA, the CDR3 is TGTGCCAGCAGTGATGGCAGCACAGGGGGGACTGAAGCTTTCTTT. Translation: CASSDGSTGGTEAFF.

CDR3 DNA sequence: TGCGCCAGCAGCCCCGGAGGGATTTCCTATAATTCACCCCTCCACTTT. Translation: CASSPGGISYNSPLHF. The rearrangement links TRBV5-1 to TRBJ1-6, with no clear D. CDR3 length: 16 amino acids. Germline assignment: CDR1 SGHRS and CDR2 YFSETQ. Trimming took off 4 bases at V and 1 base at J, with 12 bases between the two ends.

V usage is TRBV11-2 and J usage is TRBJ1-1, with a weak D call TRBD1 (6 bases). V was pared by 5 bases and J by 4 bases, with 14 bases between. Germline V gene data show CDR1 as SGHAT and CDR2 as FQNNGV. The CDR3 spans 14 residues. The CDR3 reads CASSITGWGTEAFF. CDR3 bases: TGTGCCAGCAGCATTACAGGGTGGGGCACTGAAGCTTTCTTT.

For this clone: The same CDR3 arises from other DNA sequences in this sample as well. V and J are TRBV9 and TRBJ2-2; D call uncertain. Germline values: CDR1 SGDLS, CDR2 YYNGEE. V was clipped by 0 bases and J by 1 base, with 7 bases between them. The CDR3 consists of 15 residues. CDR3 nucleotides: TGTGCCAGCAGCGTAGTAGGCGGGAACACCGGGGAGCTGTTTTTT. Protein: CASSVVGGNTGELFF.

The chain employs TRBV28 and TRBJ1-6, with D maybe TRBD1 (5 bases). V was cut by 0 bases and J by 7 bases, with 7 bases left in between. Germline CDR1 and CDR2: MDHEN and SYDVKM. This CDR3 spans 14 amino acids. CDR3 nucleotides: TGTGCCAGCAGTTTATGGACAGCCAATTCACCCCTCCACTTT. Translation: CASSLWTANSPLHF.

The chain uses TRBV13 and TRBJ1-1; D unresolved. V was trimmed by 5 bases and J by 0 bases, leaving 10 bases between them. Per germline, CDR1 PRHDT and CDR2 FYEKMQ (reference sequence). This CDR3 is built from 14 residues. CDR3 DNA: TGTGCCAGCAGCCCGCCCCCGGTGAACACTGAAGCTTTCTTT. It yields the protein CASSPPPVNTEAFF.

This rearrangement joins TRBV4-1 to TRBJ1-2, with 7 bases lining up with TRBD1. Germline V gene sequence: CDR1 MGHRA, CDR2 YSYEKL. V shed 4 bases and J 4 bases; nucleotides not matched to a gene: 9. This CDR3 region has 15 residues. The CDR3 sequence is CASSLGFDRAYGYTF. The CDR3 nucleotides are TGCGCCAGCAGCCTGGGCTTCGACAGGGCCTATGGCTACACCTTC.

The chain uses TRBV29-1 and TRBJ2-6, with 8 nucleotides matching TRBD1. The CDR3 totals 16 residues. V lost 6 bases, J lost 4 bases, and 11 bases stayed unmatched. The germline CDR1 and CDR2 sequences are SQVTM and ANQGSEA. CDR3 DNA sequence: TGCAGCGTAGCACCGGTCAGGGGGCCCGGGGCCAACGTCCTGACTTTC. Encoded protein: CSVAPVRGPGANVLTF.